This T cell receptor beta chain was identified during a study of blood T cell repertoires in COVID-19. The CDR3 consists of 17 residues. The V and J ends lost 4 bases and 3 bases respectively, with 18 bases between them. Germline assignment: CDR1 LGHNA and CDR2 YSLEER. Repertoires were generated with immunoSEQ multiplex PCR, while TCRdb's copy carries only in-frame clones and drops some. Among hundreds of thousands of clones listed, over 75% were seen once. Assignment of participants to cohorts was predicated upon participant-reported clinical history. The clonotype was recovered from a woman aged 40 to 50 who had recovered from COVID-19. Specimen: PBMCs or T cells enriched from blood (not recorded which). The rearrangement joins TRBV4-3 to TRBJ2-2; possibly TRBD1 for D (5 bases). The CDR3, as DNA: TGCGCCAGCAGCCTAAATGGGGCGGATTTTTACACCGGGGAGCTGTTTTTT. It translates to CASSLNGADFYTGELFF.